These T cell receptor beta chains were read from a single sample in a study of T cell changes during pregnancy in multiple sclerosis. Libraries were prepared by immunoSEQ multiplex PCR; TCRdb keeps only in-frame clonotypes and omits some of them. The table lists tens of thousands of clones, 92% of them singletons. This sample comprised peripheral blood, obtained in the first trimester of pregnancy. Receptors were obtained from a female donor with multiple sclerosis, enrolled in a pregnancy study. Each CDR3 is given with its conserved first and last residue. Fields, in order: J gene, CDR3 length, V gene, clone size, D gene, CDR3 DNA, CDR3 protein. D genes are given only for firm matches. Not every row has a clone size; where given, it reads once, few, many or a size class.

>TRBJ1-3|14|TRBV6-5|NA|NA
TGTGCCAGCAGTTACCGCGGGGGCGGAAACACCATATATTTT
CASSYRGGGNTIYF
>TRBJ2-4|15|TRBV10-3|NA|TRBD1
TGTGCCATCAGAGGGGACAGTGGGTCCAAAAACATTCAGTACTTC
CAIRGDSGSKNIQYF
>TRBJ2-3|15|TRBV7-2|once|TRBD2
TGTGCCAGCAGCCCCGGGACTAGCGGGGGGTATACGCAGTATTTT
CASSPGTSGGYTQYF
>TRBJ1-1|13|TRBV4-1|NA|NA
TGCGCCAGCAGCCCCCCCGGCCAGGGGCAAGCTTTCTTT
CASSPPGQGQAFF
>TRBJ1-2|13|TRBV11-2|few|TRBD1
TGTGCCAGCAGGAGAACAGGGGACTATGGCTACACCTTC
CASRRTGDYGYTF
>TRBJ1-2|14|TRBV5-1|NA|TRBD1
TGCGCCAGCAGCTTGGTGGGACAGACATCTGGCTACACCTTC
CASSLVGQTSGYTF
>TRBJ2-7|15|TRBV6-5|NA|NA
TGTGCCAGCAGGCCGGGAGATAGCGGACCCTACGAGCAGTACTTC
CASRPGDSGPYEQYF
>TRBJ1-2|15|TRBV4-1|NA|NA
TGCGCCAGCAGCCAAGAAGGAGGGGTGCTGGGGGGCTACACCTTC
CASSQEGGVLGGYTF
>TRBJ2-7|14|TRBV13|once|NA
TGTGCCAGCAGCTCTTTCTCACAGGGTTATGAGCAGTACTTC
CASSSFSQGYEQYF
>TRBJ1-2|12|TRBV2|few|TRBD1
TGTGCCACCGCGGGACAGGTCTATGGCTACACCTTC
CATAGQVYGYTF
>TRBJ2-3|13|TRBV9|NA|NA
TGTGCCAGCAGCGTCTTGAGTGCAGATACGCAGTATTTT
CASSVLSADTQYF
>TRBJ1-5|16|TRBV18|NA|NA
TGTGCCAGCTCACCACTTCTTAGCCCAGGCAATCAGCCCCAGCATTTT
CASSPLLSPGNQPQHF
>TRBJ1-1|14|TRBV7-2|once|NA
TGTGCCAGCAGCTTAGAGGGCGGGACCACTGAAGCTTTCTTT
CASSLEGGTTEAFF
>TRBJ2-7|11|TRBV30|NA|NA
TGTGCCTGGAGTCCTCAGACAGGGCAGTACTTC
CAWSPQTGQYF
>TRBJ2-7|13|TRBV27|NA|NA
TGTGCCAGCAGTAGGGGGATTTTCTACGAGCAGTACTTC
CASSRGIFYEQYF
>TRBJ2-7|17|TRBV11-2|NA|NA
TGTGCCAGCAGCTTAGAATCCGCACAGGCAAACTCCTACGAGCAGTACTTC
CASSLESAQANSYEQYF
>TRBJ2-7|17|TRBV19|NA|NA
TGTGCCAGTAGTATCCGTGGGGGGGCTCTTCTAACCTACGAGCAGTACTTC
CASSIRGGALLTYEQYF
>TRBJ2-4|18|TRBV7-3|NA|TRBD1
TGTGCCAGCAGTCAAACAGGGGGTACCAATTTAGCCAAAAACATTCAGTACTTC
CASSQTGGTNLAKNIQYF
>TRBJ2-6|17|TRBV23-1|NA|TRBD1
TGCGCCAGCGCCCCCGGGGACAGCAATCCTGGGGCCAACGTCCTGACTTTC
CASAPGDSNPGANVLTF
>TRBJ2-3|14|TRBV18|few|NA
TGTGCCAGTTCCCCCTTTAGGAGCGAAGATACGCAGTATTTT
CASSPFRSEDTQYF
>TRBJ1-3|17|TRBV4-2|NA|TRBD1
TGTGCCAGCAGCCAATCAGGGGGCCTGAGAGCCGGAAACACCATATATTTT
CASSQSGGLRAGNTIYF
>TRBJ2-1|17|TRBV19|NA|TRBD2
TGTGCCAGTAATCCACCACCAATAGCGGGGGGCGACAATGAGCAGTTCTTC
CASNPPPIAGGDNEQFF
>TRBJ2-5|12|TRBV6-6|NA|NA
TGTGCCAGCAGTTACCTACAAGAGACCCAGTACTTC
CASSYLQETQYF
>TRBJ2-3|15|TRBV9|NA|NA
TGTGCCAGCAGCGTTCGAGGGGGGGGGACAGATACGCAGTATTTT
CASSVRGGGTDTQYF
>TRBJ1-2|15|TRBV5-1|NA|TRBD1
TGCGCCAGCAGCTTGGAAACAGGGGGGGACTATGGCTACACCTTC
CASSLETGGDYGYTF
>TRBJ1-6|15|TRBV28|NA|TRBD1
TGTGCCAGCAGGGCAAGGACAGGGGTGAATTCACCCCTCCACTTT
CASRARTGVNSPLHF
>TRBJ1-1|12|TRBV30|once|NA
TGTGCCTGGAGTCTCGCGGGGAATGAAGCTTTCTTT
CAWSLAGNEAFF
>TRBJ1-5|18|TRBV7-9|NA|NA
TGTGCCAGCAGCTCCGTGGGGGAGGGGAGTGGGAGCAATCAGCCCCAGCATTTT
CASSSVGEGSGSNQPQHF
>TRBJ1-5|14|TRBV4-2|NA|TRBD1
TGTGCCAGCAGCCGAGACAGGGGCAATCAGCCCCAGCATTTT
CASSRDRGNQPQHF
>TRBJ1-1|13|TRBV5-5|once|NA
TGTGCCAGCAGCTTAACAGGGATCACTGAAGCTTTCTTT
CASSLTGITEAFF
>TRBJ1-4|18|TRBV5-1|NA|TRBD1
TGCGCCAGCAGCTGGGGACAGGGAGACACTGCAACTAATGAAAAACTGTTTTTT
CASSWGQGDTATNEKLFF
>TRBJ1-1|14|TRBV4-1|few|NA
TGCGCCAGCAGCCCCTACGGGGTCAACACTGAAGCTTTCTTT
CASSPYGVNTEAFF
>TRBJ2-1|18|TRBV4-3|NA|NA
TGCGCCAGCAGGCCCACTGCAGCACTCACCCCCAGGGACAATGAGCAGTTCTTC
CASRPTAALTPRDNEQFF
>TRBJ1-5|14|TRBV18|NA|NA
TGTGCCAGCTCGTCCCCAGGGGAAAACCAGCCCCAGCATTTT
CASSSPGENQPQHF
>TRBJ2-2|16|TRBV19|NA|NA
TGTGCCAGTAGTAAATTGGGACACGATTCCCCCGGGGAGCTGTTTTTT
CASSKLGHDSPGELFF
>TRBJ2-1|14|TRBV27|once|NA
TGTGCCAGCAGTTATAAACTCCCGGCGGCTGAGCAGTTCTTC
CASSYKLPAAEQFF
>TRBJ2-3|15|TRBV13|NA|TRBD1
TGTGCCAGCAGCTCGAGAACAGGGGAGACAGATACGCAGTATTTT
CASSSRTGETDTQYF